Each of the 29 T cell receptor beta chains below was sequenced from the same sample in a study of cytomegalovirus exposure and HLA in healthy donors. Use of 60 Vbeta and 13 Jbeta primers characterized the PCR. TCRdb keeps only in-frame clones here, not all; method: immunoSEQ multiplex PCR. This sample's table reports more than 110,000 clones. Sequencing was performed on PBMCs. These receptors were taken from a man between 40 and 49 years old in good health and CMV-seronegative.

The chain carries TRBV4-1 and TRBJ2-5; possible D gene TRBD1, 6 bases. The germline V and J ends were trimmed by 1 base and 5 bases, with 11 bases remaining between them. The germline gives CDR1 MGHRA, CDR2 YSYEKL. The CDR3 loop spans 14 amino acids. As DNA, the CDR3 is TGCGCCAGCAGCCAAGGGGGGCCCGGTGAGACCCAGTACTTC. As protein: CASSQGGPGETQYF.

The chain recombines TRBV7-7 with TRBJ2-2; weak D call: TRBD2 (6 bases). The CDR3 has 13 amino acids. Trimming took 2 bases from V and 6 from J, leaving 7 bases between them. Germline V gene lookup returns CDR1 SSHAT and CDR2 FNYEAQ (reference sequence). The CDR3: CASSLSGAGELFF. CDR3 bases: TGTGCCAGCAGCTTATCGGGGGCCGGGGAGCTGTTTTTT.

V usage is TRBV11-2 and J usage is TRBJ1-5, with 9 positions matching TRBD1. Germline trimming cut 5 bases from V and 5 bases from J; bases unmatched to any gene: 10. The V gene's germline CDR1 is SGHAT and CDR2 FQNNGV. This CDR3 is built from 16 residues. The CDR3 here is CASSTGTGYNDQPQHF. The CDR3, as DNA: TGTGCCAGCAGCACCGGGACAGGGTATAACGATCAGCCCCAGCATTTT. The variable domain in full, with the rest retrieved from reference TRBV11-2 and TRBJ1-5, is EAGVAQSPRYKIIEKRQSVAFWCNPISGHATLYWYQQILGQGPKLLIQFQNNGVVDDSQLPKDRFSAERLKGVDSTLKIQPAKLEDSAVYLCASSTGTGYNDQPQHFGDGTRLSIL.

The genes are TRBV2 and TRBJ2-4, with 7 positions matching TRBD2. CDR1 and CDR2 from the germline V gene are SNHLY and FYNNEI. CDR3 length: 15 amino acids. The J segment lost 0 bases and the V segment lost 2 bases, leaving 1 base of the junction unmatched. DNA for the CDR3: TGTGCCAGCAGTGAACTAGCGGAAGCCAAAAACATTCAGTACTTC. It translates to CASSELAEAKNIQYF.

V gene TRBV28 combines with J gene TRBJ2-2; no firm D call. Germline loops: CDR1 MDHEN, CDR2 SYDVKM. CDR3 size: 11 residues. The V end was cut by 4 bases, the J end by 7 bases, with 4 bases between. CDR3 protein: CASSSHGELFF. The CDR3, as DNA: TGTGCCAGCAGTTCCCACGGGGAGCTGTTTTTT.

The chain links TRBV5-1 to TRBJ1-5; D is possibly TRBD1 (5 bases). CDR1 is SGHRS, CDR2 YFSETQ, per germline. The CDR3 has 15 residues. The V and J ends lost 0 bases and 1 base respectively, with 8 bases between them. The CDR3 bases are TGCGCCAGCAGCTTGGAGGGGATAAGCAATCAGCCCCAGCATTTT. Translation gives CASSLEGISNQPQHF.

Here the CDR3 reads CASRPGTGENSPLHF. The CDR3 DNA reads TGTGCCAGCAGACCCGGGACAGGGGAAAATTCACCCCTCCACTTT. The J gene is TRBJ1-6, the V gene TRBV27, with 10 bases fitting TRBD1. The junction had 6 bases not matched to a gene; V was cut back by 6 bases and J by 7 bases. Germline V gives CDR1 MNHEY, CDR2 SMNVEV (reference sequence). The CDR3 length is 15 residues.

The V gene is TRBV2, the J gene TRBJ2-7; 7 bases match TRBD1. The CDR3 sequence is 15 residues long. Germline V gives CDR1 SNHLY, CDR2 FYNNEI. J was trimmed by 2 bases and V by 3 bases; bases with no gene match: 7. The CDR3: CASSDVRQGTYEQYF. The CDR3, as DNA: TGTGCCAGCAGTGATGTAAGACAGGGAACCTACGAGCAGTACTTC.

The CDR3 sequence is CASSPTHRVGLNTGELFF. CDR3 nucleotide sequence: TGTGCCAGCAGCCCTACCCACAGGGTGGGTCTAAACACCGGGGAGCTGTTTTTT. This sequence joins TRBV4-2 and TRBJ2-2; TRBD1 might be the D (6 bases). Trimming took off 4 bases at V and 2 bases at J, with 20 bases between the two ends. Germline CDR1 and CDR2: LGHNA and YNFKEQ. The CDR3 runs to 18 residues.

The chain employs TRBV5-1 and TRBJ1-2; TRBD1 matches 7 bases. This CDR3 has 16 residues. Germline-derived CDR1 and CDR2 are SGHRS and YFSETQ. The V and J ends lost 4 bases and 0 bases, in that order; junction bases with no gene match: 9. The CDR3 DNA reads TGCGCCAGCAGCCGCACAGGGGCTTCCTCTAACTATGGCTACACCTTC. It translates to CASSRTGASSNYGYTF. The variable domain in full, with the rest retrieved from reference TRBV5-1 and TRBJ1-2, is KAGVTQTPRYLIKTRGQQVTLSCSPISGHRSVSWYQQTPGQGLQFLFEYFSETQRNKGNFPGRFSGRQFSNSRSEMNVSTLELGDSALYLCASSRTGASSNYGYTFGSGTRLTVV.

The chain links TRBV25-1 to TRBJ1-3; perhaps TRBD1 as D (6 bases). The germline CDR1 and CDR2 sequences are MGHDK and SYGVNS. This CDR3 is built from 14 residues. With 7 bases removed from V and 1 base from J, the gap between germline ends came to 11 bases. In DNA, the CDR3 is TGTGCCAGCACTCTTACAGGGTCTGGAAACACCATATATTTT. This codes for CASTLTGSGNTIYF.

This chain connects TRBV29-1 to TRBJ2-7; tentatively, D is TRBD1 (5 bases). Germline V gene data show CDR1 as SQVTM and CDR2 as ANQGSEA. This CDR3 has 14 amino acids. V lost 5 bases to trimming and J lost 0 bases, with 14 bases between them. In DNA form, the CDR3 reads TGCAGCGTTATATTATCCGGACACTCCTACGAGCAGTACTTC. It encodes CSVILSGHSYEQYF.

In nucleotides, the CDR3 is TGTGCCAGCAGTGCCACCGGGGGGGACACTGAAGCTTTCTTT. Translation gives CASSATGGDTEAFF. The chain is built from TRBV6-4 and TRBJ1-1, with a weak D call TRBD1 (5 bases). This CDR3 comprises 14 residues. V was cut by 4 bases and J by 3 bases, with 12 bases left in between. CDR1 and CDR2 (germline): MRHNA, SNTAGT.

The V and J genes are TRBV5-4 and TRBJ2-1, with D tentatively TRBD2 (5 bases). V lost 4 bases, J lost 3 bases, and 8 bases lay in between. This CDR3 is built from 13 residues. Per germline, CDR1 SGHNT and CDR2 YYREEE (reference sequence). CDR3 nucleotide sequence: TGTGCCAGCAGCGGACGGGGCTACAATGAGCAGTTCTTC. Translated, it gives CASSGRGYNEQFF.

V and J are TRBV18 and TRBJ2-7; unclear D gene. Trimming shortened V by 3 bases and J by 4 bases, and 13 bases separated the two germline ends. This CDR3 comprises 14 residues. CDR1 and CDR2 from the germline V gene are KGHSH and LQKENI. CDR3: CASSPRSNRYEQYF. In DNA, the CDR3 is TGTGCCAGCTCACCTCGCTCGAATCGGTACGAGCAGTACTTC.

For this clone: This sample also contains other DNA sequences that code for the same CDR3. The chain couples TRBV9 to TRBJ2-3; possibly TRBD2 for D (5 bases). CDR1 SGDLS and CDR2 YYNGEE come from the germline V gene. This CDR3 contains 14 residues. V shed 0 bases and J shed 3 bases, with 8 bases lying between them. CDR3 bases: TGTGCCAGCAGCGTAGGCCAGCGGACAGATACGCAGTATTTT. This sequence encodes CASSVGQRTDTQYF.

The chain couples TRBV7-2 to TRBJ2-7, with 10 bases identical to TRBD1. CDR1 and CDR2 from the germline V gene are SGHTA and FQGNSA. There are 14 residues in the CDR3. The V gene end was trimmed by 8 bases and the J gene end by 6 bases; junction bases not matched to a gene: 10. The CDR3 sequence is CASCERQGAGEQYF. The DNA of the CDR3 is TGTGCCAGCTGCGAGCGACAGGGGGCTGGCGAGCAGTACTTC.

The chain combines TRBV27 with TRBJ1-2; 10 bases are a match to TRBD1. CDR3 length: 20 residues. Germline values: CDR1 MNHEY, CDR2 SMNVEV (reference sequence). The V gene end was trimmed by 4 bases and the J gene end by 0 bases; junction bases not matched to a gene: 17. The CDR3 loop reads CASSSVSRTTGGAPNYGYTF. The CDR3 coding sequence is TGTGCCAGCAGTTCGGTTTCACGGACGACAGGGGGCGCACCTAACTATGGCTACACCTTC.

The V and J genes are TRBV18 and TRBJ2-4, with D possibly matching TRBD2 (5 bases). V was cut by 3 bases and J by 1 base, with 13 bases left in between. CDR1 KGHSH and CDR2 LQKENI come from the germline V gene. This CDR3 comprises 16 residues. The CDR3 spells CASSPGANMAKNIQYF. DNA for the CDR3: TGTGCCAGCTCACCGGGAGCCAACATGGCCAAAAACATTCAGTACTTC.

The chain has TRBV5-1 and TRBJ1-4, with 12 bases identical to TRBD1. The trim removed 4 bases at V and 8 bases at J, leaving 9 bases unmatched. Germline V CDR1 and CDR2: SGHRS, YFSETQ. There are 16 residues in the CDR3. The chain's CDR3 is CASSPGTGGAGEKLFF. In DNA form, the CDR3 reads TGCGCCAGCAGCCCCGGGACAGGGGGCGCTGGGGAAAAACTGTTTTTT.

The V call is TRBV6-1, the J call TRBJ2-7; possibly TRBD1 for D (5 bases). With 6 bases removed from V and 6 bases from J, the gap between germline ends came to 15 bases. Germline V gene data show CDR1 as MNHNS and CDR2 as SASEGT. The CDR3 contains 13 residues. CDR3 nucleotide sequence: TGTGCCAGCAGCCCAAGGGGTAGCTCCGAGCAGTACTTC. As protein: CASSPRGSSEQYF.

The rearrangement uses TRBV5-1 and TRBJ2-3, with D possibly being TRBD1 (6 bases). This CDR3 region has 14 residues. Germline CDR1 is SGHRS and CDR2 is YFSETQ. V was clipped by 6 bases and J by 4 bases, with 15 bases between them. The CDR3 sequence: CASKARGAPDTQYF. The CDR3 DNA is TGCGCCAGCAAGGCCAGGGGAGCCCCAGATACGCAGTATTTT.

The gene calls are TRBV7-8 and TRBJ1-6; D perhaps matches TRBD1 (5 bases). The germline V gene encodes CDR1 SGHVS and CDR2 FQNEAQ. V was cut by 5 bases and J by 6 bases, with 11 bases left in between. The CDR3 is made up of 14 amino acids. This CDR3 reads CASSPPQGNSPLHF. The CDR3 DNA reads TGTGCCAGCAGCCCGCCGCAGGGTAATTCACCCCTCCACTTT. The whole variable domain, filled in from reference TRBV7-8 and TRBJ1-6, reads GAGVSQSPRYKVAKRGQDVALRCDPISGHVSLFWYQQALGQGPEFLTYFQNEAQLDKSGLPSDRFFAERPEGSVSTLKIQRTQQEDSAVYLCASSPPQGNSPLHFGNGTRLTVT.

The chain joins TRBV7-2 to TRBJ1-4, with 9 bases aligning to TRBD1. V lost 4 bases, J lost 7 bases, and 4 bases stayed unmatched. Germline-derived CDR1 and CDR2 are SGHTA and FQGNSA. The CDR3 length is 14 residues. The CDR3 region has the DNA TGTGCCAGCAGCTGGGACAGGGTTGGTGAAAAACTGTTTTTT. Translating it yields CASSWDRVGEKLFF.

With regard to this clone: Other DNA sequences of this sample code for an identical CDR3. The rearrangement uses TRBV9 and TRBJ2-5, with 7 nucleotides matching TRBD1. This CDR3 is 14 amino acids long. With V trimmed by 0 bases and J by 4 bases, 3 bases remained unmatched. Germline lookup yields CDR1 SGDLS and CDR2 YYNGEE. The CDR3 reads CASSVGAGGETQYF. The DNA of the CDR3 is TGTGCCAGCAGCGTAGGGGCAGGGGGAGAGACCCAGTACTTC.

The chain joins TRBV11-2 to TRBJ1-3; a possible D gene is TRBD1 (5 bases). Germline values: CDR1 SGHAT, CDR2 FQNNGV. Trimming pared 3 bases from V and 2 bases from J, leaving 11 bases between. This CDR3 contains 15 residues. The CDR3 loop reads CASSFTGLAGNTIYF. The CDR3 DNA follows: TGTGCCAGCAGCTTCACAGGATTAGCTGGAAACACCATATATTTT.

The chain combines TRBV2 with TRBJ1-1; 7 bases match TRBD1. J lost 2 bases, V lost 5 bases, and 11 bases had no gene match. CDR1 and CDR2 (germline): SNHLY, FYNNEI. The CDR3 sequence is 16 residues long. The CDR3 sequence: CASSNVPGQRNTEAFF. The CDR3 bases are TGTGCCAGCAGTAACGTCCCGGGACAGAGAAACACTGAAGCTTTCTTT.

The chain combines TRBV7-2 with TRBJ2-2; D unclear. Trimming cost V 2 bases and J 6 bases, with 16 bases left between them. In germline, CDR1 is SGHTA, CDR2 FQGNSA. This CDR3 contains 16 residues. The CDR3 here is CASSLHNFLVPGELFF. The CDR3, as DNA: TGTGCCAGCAGCTTACACAACTTTCTAGTGCCCGGGGAGCTGTTTTTT.

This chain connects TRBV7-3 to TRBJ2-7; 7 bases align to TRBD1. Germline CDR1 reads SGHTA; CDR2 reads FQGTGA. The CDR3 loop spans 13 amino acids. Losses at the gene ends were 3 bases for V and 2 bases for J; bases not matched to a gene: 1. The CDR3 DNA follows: TGTGCCAGCAGCTTGGGACAGCCCTACGAGCAGTACTTC. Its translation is CASSLGQPYEQYF. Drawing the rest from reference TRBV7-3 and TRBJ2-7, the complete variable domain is GAGVSQTPSNKVTEKGKYVELRCDPISGHTALYWYRQSLGQGPEFLIYFQGTGAADDSGLPNDRFFAVRPEGSVSTLKIQRTERGDSAVYLCASSLGQPYEQYFGPGTRLTVT.